Following are 5 T cell receptor beta chains from one sample sequenced in a study of T cell responses to AZD1222 COVID-19 vaccine. Data came from immunoSEQ multiplex PCR; TCRdb stores just in-frame clones and leaves some out. The table lists more than 95,000 clones, roughly 88% of them singletons. The sample here was peripheral blood, taken on day 0 of AZD1222 vaccination. All receptors derive from an adult in good health.

The CDR3 bases are TGTGCCAGCAGTGGTGGGAGCTGGCTGAACACTGAAGCTTTCTTT. It specifies CASSGGSWLNTEAFF. V gene TRBV25-1 combines with J gene TRBJ1-1; D is uncertain. The CDR3 covers 15 residues. Trimming took off 4 bases at V and 0 bases at J, with 12 bases between the two ends. Germline assignment: CDR1 MGHDK and CDR2 SYGVNS.

The chain combines TRBV7-9 with TRBJ2-7; TRBD2 matches at 7 bases. The trim removed 6 bases at V and 2 bases at J, leaving 16 bases unmatched. CDR1 and CDR2 from the germline V gene are SEHNR and FQNEAQ (reference sequence). The CDR3 has 17 residues. CDR3 amino acids: CASRYAAELATTYEQYF. DNA for the CDR3: TGTGCCAGCAGATACGCCGCGGAACTAGCGACAACCTACGAGCAGTACTTC. The whole variable domain, filled in from reference TRBV7-9 and TRBJ2-7, reads DTGVSQNPRHKITKRGQNVTFRCDPISEHNRLYWYRQTLGQGPEFLTYFQNEAQLEKSRLLSDRFSAERPKGSFSTLEIQRTEQGDSAMYLCASRYAAELATTYEQYFGPGTRLTVT.

The chain has TRBV28 and TRBJ2-7; 11 bases align to TRBD1. This CDR3 comprises 15 residues. Germline lookup yields CDR1 MDHEN and CDR2 SYDVKM. The V gene end was trimmed by 3 bases and the J gene end by 0 bases; junction bases not matched to a gene: 1. The CDR3 region has the DNA TGTGCCAGCAGTTTGGGGACAGGGGGCTCCTACGAGCAGTACTTC. Translated, it gives CASSLGTGGSYEQYF.

This chain connects TRBV7-2 to TRBJ1-2; 11 bases line up with TRBD1. V was pared by 5 bases and J by 4 bases, with 3 bases of the junction left unmatched. The CDR3 has 14 amino acids. Germline V gene lookup returns CDR1 SGHTA and CDR2 FQGNSA. CDR3 sequence: CASSGGTGGYGYTF. DNA of the CDR3: TGTGCCAGCAGCGGAGGGACAGGGGGCTATGGCTACACCTTC. The complete variable domain, with remaining parts taken from reference TRBV7-2 and TRBJ1-2, reads GAGVSQSPSNKVTEKGKDVELRCDPISGHTALYWYRQSLGQGLEFLIYFQGNSAPDKSGLPSDRFSAERTGGSVSTLTIQRTQQEDSAVYLCASSGGTGGYGYTFGSGTRLTVV.

This chain uses TRBV7-2 with TRBJ2-4; the D is unclear. V was cut by 4 bases and J by 11 bases, with 15 bases left in between. The CDR3 is made up of 13 amino acids. CDR1 and CDR2 (germline): SGHTA, FQGNSA. CDR3 amino acids: CASSSPPSNVQYF. The DNA of the CDR3 is TGTGCCAGCAGCTCCCCCCCCTCTAATGTTCAGTACTTC.